These 10 T cell receptor beta chains were sequenced from one sample in a study of tumor-infiltrating lymphocytes in primary liver carcinoma. Total RNA and DNA came together from around 18-30 mg of bulk tissue without cell sorting. cDNA specific to TCR beta was made from around 470 ng of total RNA, with a constant-region primer employed for priming. Employing slightly modified ARM-PCR, three nested multiplex PCR rounds were run, and these gave rise to the TCR beta libraries. Both of the initial two PCR rounds ran for about 11 cycles and employed TRBV1-TRBV30 forward primers alongside a C-beta reverse primer. MiXCR, applied by TCRdb to the multiplex PCR reads, yields one record per CDR3 protein. The sample has some 120,000 distinct CDR3 sequences, approximately 70% seen once; the top ten hold roughly 8.8%. The source material was liver tumor tissue from sampling region 1. Subset indicated: tumor region T1, superior pole. The receptors were sampled from an older woman with primary liver carcinoma and hepatitis B virus infection.

Comments on this clonotype: Germline and junction disagree at one end, which may indicate a read error. In nucleotides, the CDR3 is TGTGCCAGCAGCTTAGGGGGGTATGACTGCGAGCACTACTTC. Translation gives CASSLGGYDCEHYF. The V call is TRBV11-2, the J call TRBJ2-7, with D tentatively TRBD1 or TRBD2 (5 bases each). CDR3 size: 14 residues. Germline CDR1 reads SGHAT; CDR2 reads FQNNGV.

Comment on this clonotype: Relative to the germline gene, one junction end is altered; a read error may explain this. The rearrangement links TRBV29-1 to TRBJ2-1; D not resolved. This CDR3 contains 12 residues. The V gene's germline CDR1 is SQVTM and CDR2 ANQGSEA. CDR3 DNA: TGCAGCGTTGTATTTTACTCGGGCCATCAGATCTTC. It codes for CSVVFYSGHQIF.

As for this clonotype: At one boundary the junction diverges from the germline segment, which might be a read error. In nucleotides, the CDR3 is TGTGCCAGCAGCGTGTACAGAAGGAATTTGCGGGGGTTC. Encoded protein: CASSVYRRNLRGF. This chain joins TRBV9 and TRBJ2-7, with TRBD2 matching 7 bases. Germline V gene sequence: CDR1 SGDLS, CDR2 YYNGEE. CDR3 size: 13 residues.

In regard to this clonotype: One end of the junction varies from germline; a read error may be responsible. This chain uses TRBV11-1 with TRBJ2-6; 7 bases are a match to TRBD1. The CDR3 covers 15 residues. In germline, CDR1 is SGHAT, CDR2 FQDESV (reference sequence). The CDR3 nucleotides are TGTGTCAGCAGTTCACAGGGGAGTGGGGCCAACGTTCTGACTTTC. Its protein product is CVSSSQGSGANVLTF.

This clonotype was recorded once. V and J are TRBV20-1 and TRBJ2-1; no firm D call. The CDR3 is 14 residues long. CDR1 is DFQATT and CDR2 is SNEGSKA in the germline V gene (reference sequence). Trimming removed 4 bases at V and 5 bases at J, with 15 bases between. The chain's CDR3 is CSATQQNGNNEQFF. The CDR3, as DNA: TGCAGTGCTACCCAGCAGAACGGAAACAATGAGCAGTTCTTC.

This clonotype was seen at least ten times. This chain uses TRBV6-5 with TRBJ2-5, with D possibly matching TRBD2 (5 bases). CDR3 size: 13 residues. Germline CDR1 and CDR2: MNHEY and SVGAGI. V was cut by 5 bases and J by 10 bases, with 17 bases left in between. Here the CDR3 DNA reads TGTGCCAGCAGTAGAGATGACGGGGTCATCCAGTACTTC. Its translation: CASSRDDGVIQYF.

This clonotype was observed a few times. A much larger clone is a single base away; this may be a read error. The rearrangement links TRBV12-3 or TRBV12-4 to TRBJ2-1, with TRBD2 identical over 7 bases. CDR3 length equals 15 residues. V trimming: 6 bases; J trimming: 6 bases; junction bases outside the gene matches: 11. The CDR3 DNA is TGTGCCAGCAGGTTGACTGGCGGGAGTAGCAATGAGCAGTTCTTC. Amino acid sequence: CASRLTGGSSNEQFF.

This chain links TRBV11-2 with TRBJ2-5, with TRBD2 matching 11 bases. V was pared by 1 base and J by 5 bases, with 9 bases of the junction left unmatched. CDR3 length: 17 amino acids. Per the germline V gene, CDR1 is SGHAT and CDR2 is FQNNGV. Here the CDR3 DNA reads TGTGCCAGCAGCTTAGTGGGGACTAGCGGACGCATGGAGACCCAGTACTTC. Translating gives CASSLVGTSGRMETQYF.

Notes on this clonotype: Given a much more abundant clone one base away, this may be a read error. The chain carries TRBV6-5 and TRBJ1-2; D not certain. The V gene's germline CDR1 is MNHEY and CDR2 SVGAGI. The V end lost 11 bases, the J end lost 0 bases, and 10 bases lay between the germline ends. The CDR3 is made up of 12 amino acids. CDR3 loop: CAAASPNYGYTF. CDR3 nucleotides: TGTGCCGCAGCCTCACCTAACTATGGCTACACCTTC.

With regard to this clonotype: A much larger clone sits a single nucleotide away, making a read error possible. V is TRBV5-6 and J is TRBJ2-2; D may be TRBD2 (6 bases). Germline loops: CDR1 SGHDT, CDR2 YYEEEE. Trimming left V 3 bases short and J 6 bases short, with 12 bases between. This CDR3 comprises 14 residues. The CDR3 nucleotides read TGTGCCAGCAGCTCAGGGACGGGGGCCGGGGAGCTGTTTTTT. Translated, it gives CASSSGTGAGELFF.